In its sample, the clone carrying this TCR beta chain was seen once. At one of its ends the junction is not consistent with the germline gene, which may arise from a read error. This entry comes from a study of shared clonotypes between healthy human individuals. The wider study: In total, the donors were a couple of women and three men aged 18 to 49.

CDR1 SSHAT and CDR2 FNYEAQ come from the germline V gene (reference sequence). This CDR3 has 14 amino acids. The study enrolled healthy HIV-negative adults without recent acute infections or vaccinations as donors. Data came from immunoSEQ multiplex PCR; TCRdb stores just in-frame clones and leaves some out. The table shows 400,000 to 550,000 clones, with 70% to 80% occurring only once. The receptor was derived from a woman between 40 and 55 years old in good health. Some clones in this sample may be carry-over from other donors' samples. The V and J genes are TRBV7-7 and TRBJ2-2; no clear D. What was sequenced was PBMCs. CDR3 residues: CASSFHLVPGELFF. The CDR3 DNA reads as TGTGCTAGCAGCTTTCATCTAGTCCCCGGGGAGCTGTTTTTT.